One and the same sample provided the 22 T cell receptor beta chains below, sequenced in a study of long-term antiretroviral therapy in people with HIV. Sequencing relied on immunoSEQ assay v3.0, run at survey level. TCRdb keeps only in-frame clones here, not all; method: immunoSEQ multiplex PCR. Of 30,000 to 35,000 clones in the sample, around 75% were seen once. Here the sequenced sample was unsorted PBMCs, taken 1.9 years after starting antiretroviral therapy. The receptors were sampled from a man aged 18 to 30 with HIV.

This chain links TRBV9 with TRBJ1-1; D unclear. Germline-derived CDR1 and CDR2 are SGDLS and YYNGEE. The CDR3 extends over 14 amino acids. Trimming took 0 bases from V and 4 from J, leaving 10 bases between them. CDR3 nucleotide sequence: TGTGCCAGCAGCGTAGATGGGGATAGCACTGAAGCTTTCTTT. Translation gives CASSVDGDSTEAFF.

This chain uses TRBV18 with TRBJ1-3; TRBD1 is a possible D gene (6 bases). This CDR3 comprises 15 residues. Germline lookup yields CDR1 KGHSH and CDR2 LQKENI. V lost 2 bases and J 6 bases, leaving 14 bases between the germline ends. The CDR3, as DNA: TGTGCCAGCTCACCAGGCAGGGGCACATTAAACACCATATATTTT. This encodes CASSPGRGTLNTIYF.

The chain recombines TRBV2 with TRBJ1-2; 8 positions agree with TRBD1. This CDR3 comprises 14 residues. The germline V gene encodes CDR1 SNHLY and CDR2 FYNNEI. V dropped 4 bases and J dropped 4; count of bases not matched to a gene: 5. The CDR3 reads CASSGTGRGYGYTF. The CDR3 DNA sequence: TGTGCCAGCAGTGGGACAGGGCGGGGCTATGGCTACACCTTC.

V and J are TRBV5-1 and TRBJ1-1; 7 nucleotides align to TRBD1. Germline-derived CDR1 and CDR2 are SGHRS and YFSETQ. CDR3 size: 16 residues. Losses at the gene ends were 4 bases for V and 0 bases for J; bases not matched to a gene: 9. Written as DNA, the CDR3 is TGCGCCAGCAGCCCACTAGGGACAGTAATGAACACTGAAGCTTTCTTT. Translating it yields CASSPLGTVMNTEAFF.

The CDR3 spells CASNYQPQHF. The CDR3 bases are TGTGCCAGCAACTATCAGCCCCAGCATTTT. The J gene is TRBJ1-5, the V gene TRBV28; the D is unclear. From germline, CDR1 is MDHEN and CDR2 SYDVKM. The CDR3 is 10 residues long. The ends were cut back, 7 bases at V and 5 bases at J, with 3 bases in the middle.

This chain uses TRBV4-1 with TRBJ1-1, with TRBD1 as a possible D gene (6 bases). CDR3 length: 15 residues. V lost 4 bases to trimming and J lost 3 bases, with 15 bases between them. Germline values: CDR1 MGHRA, CDR2 YSYEKL. CDR3 DNA sequence: TGCGCCAGCAGCCCCGGGACAATAAGGGACACTGAAGCTTTCTTT. It specifies CASSPGTIRDTEAFF.

This clone showed up just a few times. The chain carries TRBV9 and TRBJ2-7; 14 bases are a match to TRBD2. Germline loops: CDR1 SGDLS, CDR2 YYNGEE. V lost 0 bases to trimming and J lost 5 bases; unmatched junction nucleotides: 4. The length of the CDR3 is 16 residues. The CDR3 sequence: CASSVGLAGGPDEQYF. DNA of the CDR3: TGTGCCAGCAGCGTAGGACTAGCGGGGGGGCCCGACGAGCAGTACTTC.

The chain carries TRBV7-6 and TRBJ1-2; the D gene is possibly TRBD1 (6 bases). V gave up 5 bases and J gave up 7 bases, with 14 bases separating them. Germline-derived CDR1 and CDR2 are SGHVS and FNYEAQ. This CDR3 has 13 residues. The CDR3 reads CASSPQGWVGYTF. CDR3 nucleotides: TGTGCCAGCAGCCCGCAGGGGTGGGTTGGCTACACCTTC.

The V and J genes are TRBV7-9 and TRBJ2-3; the D gene is possibly TRBD2 (6 bases). This CDR3 contains 16 residues. Germline lookup yields CDR1 SEHNR and CDR2 FQNEAQ (reference sequence). The V end lost 5 bases, the J end lost 2 bases, and 17 bases lay between the germline ends. CDR3 sequence: CASSGGPGELTDTQYF. As DNA, the CDR3 is TGTGCCAGCAGCGGTGGGCCGGGGGAGCTCACAGATACGCAGTATTTT.

This chain joins TRBV4-1 and TRBJ1-2, with D hard to call. Deletions cut 5 bases from V and 6 bases from J, with 13 bases between. The CDR3 sequence is 13 residues long. The germline CDR1 and CDR2 sequences are MGHRA and YSYEKL. This chain's CDR3 is CASSEGGPDGYTF. In nucleotides, the CDR3 is TGCGCCAGCAGCGAAGGCGGACCGGATGGCTACACCTTC.

This clone was seen just once. The chain links TRBV25-1 to TRBJ2-5; D is unclear. CDR1 and CDR2 from the germline V gene are MGHDK and SYGVNS. Trimming shortened V by 1 base and J by 4 bases, and 4 bases separated the two germline ends. This CDR3 comprises 12 residues. CDR3 in amino acids: CASSELGETQYF. DNA of the CDR3: TGTGCCAGCAGTGAATTAGGAGAGACCCAGTACTTC.

This chain connects TRBV20-1 to TRBJ2-7; D is unresolved. Trimming took off 4 bases at V and 2 bases at J, with 6 bases between the two ends. Looked up from germline, CDR1 is DFQATT and CDR2 is SNEGSKA (reference sequence). The CDR3 covers 11 residues. The CDR3 DNA reads as TGCAGTGCTAAGACACCCTACGAGCAGTACTTC. It yields the protein CSAKTPYEQYF.

This clone was recorded only once. The genes are TRBV9 and TRBJ2-1; D is uncertain. Germline V gene sequence: CDR1 SGDLS, CDR2 YYNGEE. This CDR3 comprises 15 residues. Between the trimmed V and J ends, which lost 0 bases and 0 bases, there was a span of 7 bases. The CDR3, as DNA: TGTGCCAGCAGCGTAGCTTTGAGCTCCTACAATGAGCAGTTCTTC. This sequence encodes CASSVALSSYNEQFF.

The chain is built from TRBV6-4 and TRBJ2-6, with 12 bases that match TRBD2. The length of the CDR3 is 20 residues. CDR1 and CDR2 (germline): MRHNA, SNTAGT. The V segment lost 0 bases and the J segment 1 base; nucleotides outside the gene matches: 7. CDR3: CASSDSFLAGGPSGANVLTF. The CDR3, as DNA: TGTGCCAGCAGTGACTCGTTTCTAGCGGGGGGGCCTTCTGGGGCCAACGTCCTGACTTTC.

The chain links TRBV6-5 to TRBJ1-2; maybe TRBD1 (6 bases). V was trimmed by 0 bases and J by 2 bases, leaving 10 bases between them. The CDR3 has 15 amino acids. Germline values: CDR1 MNHEY, CDR2 SVGAGI. CDR3 region: CASSYSRGPNYGYTF. The CDR3 DNA follows: TGTGCCAGCAGTTACTCCAGGGGCCCAAACTATGGCTACACCTTC.

The chain recombines TRBV9 with TRBJ2-3; D not certain. Trimming cost V 0 bases and J 0 bases, with 11 bases left between them. The germline gives CDR1 SGDLS, CDR2 YYNGEE. CDR3 length: 16 residues. The CDR3 loop reads CASSVDPGGSTDTQYF. Written as DNA, the CDR3 is TGTGCCAGCAGCGTAGATCCGGGCGGCAGCACAGATACGCAGTATTTT. Using reference TRBV9 and TRBJ2-3 for the parts outside the CDR3, the full variable domain is DSGVTQTPKHLITATGQRVTLRCSPRSGDLSVYWYQQSLDQGLQFLIQYYNGEERAKGNILERFSAQQFPDLHSELNLSSLELGDSALYFCASSVDPGGSTDTQYFGPGTRLTVL.

The gene calls are TRBV28 and TRBJ1-1; no firm D call. Trimming stripped 6 bases from V and 9 bases from J, with 14 bases between. The germline V gene encodes CDR1 MDHEN and CDR2 SYDVKM. The CDR3 length is 12 residues. This chain's CDR3 is CASSPREYKAFF. In DNA form, the CDR3 reads TGTGCCAGCAGCCCTAGAGAGTACAAAGCTTTCTTT.

The V call is TRBV7-9, the J call TRBJ2-1; unclear D gene. The CDR3 is 15 residues long. The V gene's germline CDR1 is SEHNR and CDR2 FQNEAQ (reference sequence). With 0 bases removed from V and 1 base from J, the gap between germline ends came to 7 bases. CDR3 in amino acids: CASSLASISYNEQFF. In DNA form, the CDR3 reads TGTGCCAGCAGCTTAGCCTCCATATCCTACAATGAGCAGTTCTTC.

The chain combines TRBV28 with TRBJ1-2; D may be TRBD1 (6 bases). Germline V CDR1 and CDR2: MDHEN, SYDVKM. V lost 4 bases and J lost 7, with 10 bases in between. The CDR3 spans 12 residues. CDR3 loop: CASSSGTSGYTF. Here the CDR3 DNA reads TGTGCCAGCAGTTCCGGGACAAGTGGCTACACCTTC.

The chain carries TRBV6-1 and TRBJ2-7, with 7 bases identical to TRBD1. This CDR3 is built from 15 residues. In germline, CDR1 is MNHNS, CDR2 SASEGT. Unmatched junction bases numbered 6, after V lost 2 bases and J lost 2 bases. This CDR3 reads CASSEIGQAAYEQYF. In DNA, the CDR3 is TGTGCCAGCAGTGAAATCGGACAGGCCGCCTACGAGCAGTACTTC.

CDR3 amino acids: CASSLEGTSQVETQYF. The CDR3 bases are TGCGCCAGCAGCTTGGAGGGGACTAGCCAGGTGGAGACCCAGTACTTC. The rearrangement uses TRBV5-1 and TRBJ2-5; 9 nucleotides agree with TRBD2. Losses at the gene ends were 0 bases for V and 5 bases for J; bases not matched to a gene: 8. The germline CDR1 and CDR2 sequences are SGHRS and YFSETQ. The CDR3 runs 16 residues. The full variable domain, rest sourced from reference TRBV5-1 and TRBJ2-5, is KAGVTQTPRYLIKTRGQQVTLSCSPISGHRSVSWYQQTPGQGLQFLFEYFSETQRNKGNFPGRFSGRQFSNSRSEMNVSTLELGDSALYLCASSLEGTSQVETQYFGPGTRLLVL.

V usage is TRBV10-3 and J usage is TRBJ2-7; 14 positions agree with TRBD2. Trimming at V came to 3 bases and at J to 0 bases, leaving 7 bases not matched to a gene. This CDR3 has 18 amino acids. From germline, CDR1 is ENHRY and CDR2 SYGVKD. The CDR3 reads CAISDGTSGSPSSYEQYF. As DNA, the CDR3 is TGTGCCATCAGTGACGGGACTAGCGGGAGCCCGAGCTCCTACGAGCAGTACTTC.